This T cell receptor beta chain is from a study of cytomegalovirus exposure and HLA in healthy donors. Primers for the PCR totalled 60 Vbeta and 13 Jbeta. Clones were read by immunoSEQ multiplex PCR, and TCRdb kept only the in-frame ones, dropping some. The sample holds 150,000 to 200,000 clones, around 80% seen once. This TCR derives from a woman in her 40s in good health and CMV-seronegative. The sequenced sample was PBMCs.

The CDR3 bases are TGCGCCAGCAGCTTGGGGGGACTAGCGGGAAACAATGAGCAGTTCTTC. Translation: CASSLGGLAGNNEQFF. The V call is TRBV5-1, the J call TRBJ2-1, with 13 bases lining up with TRBD2. Germline loops: CDR1 SGHRS, CDR2 YFSETQ. The CDR3 length is 16 residues. V lost 0 bases to trimming and J lost 5 bases; unmatched junction nucleotides: 2.